Listed below are T cell receptor beta chains from one sample, sequenced in a study of blood T cell repertoires in COVID-19. The protocol was immunoSEQ multiplex PCR, while the TCRdb copy is restricted to in-frame clones and leaves out a portion. The table shows about 190,000 clones, with more than 70% occurring only once. Sequencing used peripheral blood. Source of these receptors: an elderly woman with active or convalescent COVID-19. CDR3s include the opening cysteine and the closing phenylalanine or tryptophan. A D gene is named only where the DNA matches it firmly. Size values are once, few and many counts, or a class for expanded clones, and some rows have none.

TRBJ2-1 - TRBD2 TRBV7-8 CASSLVPGLAGYNEQFF TGTGCCAGCAGCTTAGTCCCGGGACTAGCGGGATACAATGAGCAGTTCTTC
TRBJ1-1 - - TRBV12-3/TRBV12-4 CASSSLGQSEAFF TGTGCCAGCAGTTCCCTTGGACAGTCTGAAGCTTTCTTT
TRBJ2-3 - - TRBV5-1 CASSAGQLYDTQYF TGCGCCAGCAGCGCGGGACAGTTGTACGATACGCAGTATTTT
TRBJ1-1 - TRBD1 TRBV7-9 CASSPLVGGTAMNTEAFF TGTGCCAGCAGCCCTCTGGTTGGGGGGACAGCAATGAACACTGAAGCTTTCTTT
TRBJ1-2 few - TRBV6-6 CASSHGGAGYTF TGTGCCAGCAGTCACGGGGGGGCTGGCTACACCTTC
TRBJ1-1 - - TRBV5-5 CASSFMTEAFF TGTGCCAGCAGCTTTATGACTGAAGCTTTCTTT
TRBJ1-1 - - TRBV5-6 CASRDLNTEAFF TGTGCCAGCAGGGACTTGAACACTGAAGCTTTCTTT
TRBJ2-3 - TRBD2 TRBV2 CASSGLAGRTDTQYF TGTGCCAGCAGTGGACTAGCGGGGCGCACAGATACGCAGTATTTT
TRBJ1-5 few - TRBV7-9 CASSLEAGIGNQPQHF TGTGCCAGCAGCTTAGAGGCAGGGATCGGCAATCAGCCCCAGCATTTT
TRBJ2-5 - - TRBV11-2 CASSLVLGGREETQYF TGTGCCAGCAGCTTAGTTTTGGGGGGAAGAGAAGAGACCCAGTACTTC
TRBJ1-2 once - TRBV5-1 CASSAGPNTGYTF TGCGCCAGCAGCGCGGGTCCAAATACTGGCTACACCTTC
TRBJ1-2 - TRBD1 TRBV7-2 CATRDRVSYGYTF TGTGCCACCCGGGACAGAGTCAGCTATGGCTACACCTTC